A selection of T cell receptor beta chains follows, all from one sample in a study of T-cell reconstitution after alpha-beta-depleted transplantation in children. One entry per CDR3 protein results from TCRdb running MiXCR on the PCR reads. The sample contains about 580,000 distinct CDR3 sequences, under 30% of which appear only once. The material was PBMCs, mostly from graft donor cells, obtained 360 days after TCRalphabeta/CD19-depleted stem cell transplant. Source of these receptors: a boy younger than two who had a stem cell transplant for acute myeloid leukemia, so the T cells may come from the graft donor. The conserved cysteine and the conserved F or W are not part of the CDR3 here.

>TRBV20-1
SARMGAVNEKLF
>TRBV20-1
SARLQGPLNYGYT
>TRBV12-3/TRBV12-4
ASSMGQPYNEQF
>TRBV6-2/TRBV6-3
ASIRRPRTTGELF
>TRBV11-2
ASSLERELF
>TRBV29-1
SVGKVSMNTEAF
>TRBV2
ASSDLAGTDTQY
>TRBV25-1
ASSHQDRDEQF
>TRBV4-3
ASSQDRDSGTGELF
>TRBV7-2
ASSYAGEGSPLH
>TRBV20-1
SASHRGSSTDTQY
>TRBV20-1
SARGGQGYGYT
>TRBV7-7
ASSAALNNEQF
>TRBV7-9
ASSGVNEQF
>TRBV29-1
SVAEVNQPQH
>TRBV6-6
ASSYKTSGEQY
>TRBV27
ASSLSTVLKAGANVLT
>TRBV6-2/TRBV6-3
ASTVVRSGANVLT
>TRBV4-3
ASSQDRLAGYYNEQF
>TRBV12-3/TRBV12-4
ASSPTPTESNSPLH
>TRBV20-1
SAKREPNYGYT
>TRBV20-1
SASRGLGETQY
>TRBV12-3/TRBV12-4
ASSLDGLYNSPLH
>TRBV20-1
SAVDRALPMGANVLT
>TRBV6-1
ASSARQISDTQY
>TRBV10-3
ATTGSTDTQY
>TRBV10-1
ASSESTGSGELF
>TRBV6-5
ASSYSRFGPYNEQF
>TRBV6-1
ASRDRRPYNSPLH
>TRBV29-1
SVGEEATDTQY
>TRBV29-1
SVTRGTAFSNTEAF
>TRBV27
ASSTPGRLNQPQH
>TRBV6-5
ASSYTRGDVYQETQY
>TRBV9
ASSVGWVAGATNEQF
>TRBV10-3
AISESGSGPAEQY
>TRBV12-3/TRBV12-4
ASSPLQGGQETQY